This is a list of T cell receptor beta chains from one sample in a study of long-term antiretroviral therapy in people with HIV. Profiled with immunoSEQ multiplex PCR; TCRdb holds only in-frame clones, not every one. Of about 25,000 clones listed, roughly 87% are singletons. Here the sequenced sample was unsorted PBMCs, taken 1.8 years before starting antiretroviral therapy. The receptors here all came from a man in his fifties with HIV. Both conserved end residues are part of each CDR3. The D gene is left open where the match is weak. Size is stated for part of the rows, as once, few or many counts, or as a class when the clone is expanded.

TRBV4-3,TRBJ1-1,NA,NA,CASSQDGGGTEAFF,TGCGCCAGCAGCCAAGATGGGGGGGGCACTGAAGCTTTCTTT
TRBV5-4,TRBJ2-3,TRBD2,NA,CASSPGLAGGFSDTQYF,TGTGCCAGCAGCCCGGGACTAGCGGGGGGCTTCTCCGATACGCAGTATTTT
TRBV11-1,TRBJ1-5,TRBD1,NA,CASSLTGTGNQPQHF,TGTGCCAGCAGCTTAACCGGGACAGGGAATCAGCCCCAGCATTTT
TRBV29-1,TRBJ1-1,TRBD1,NA,CSVNGDRDTEAFF,TGCAGCGTCAACGGGGACAGGGACACTGAAGCTTTCTTT
TRBV6-5,TRBJ2-7,NA,NA,CASSAAGYSYEQYF,TGTGCCAGCAGTGCTGCGGGGTACTCCTACGAGCAGTACTTC
TRBV5-5,TRBJ2-2,TRBD2,NA,CASSLLAGANTGELFF,TGTGCCAGCAGCTTGTTGGCGGGAGCGAACACCGGGGAGCTGTTTTTT
TRBV7-6,TRBJ2-7,NA,once,CASSPGVAYYEQYF,TGTGCCAGCAGCCCGGGGGTAGCTTACTACGAGCAGTACTTC
TRBV4-2,TRBJ1-2,NA,NA,CASSQGPATGFYGYTF,TGTGCCAGCAGCCAGGGCCCCGCGACAGGATTCTATGGCTACACCTTC
TRBV6-1,TRBJ1-5,NA,NA,CASSRDGQPQHF,TGTGCCAGCAGTAGGGATGGTCAGCCCCAGCATTTT
TRBV30,TRBJ1-5,NA,NA,CAWSVWLDQPQHF,TGTGCCTGGAGTGTATGGCTAGATCAGCCCCAGCATTTT
TRBV7-9,TRBJ2-7,TRBD2,few,CASSPLADISYEQYF,TGTGCCAGCAGCCCACTAGCGGACATCTCCTACGAGCAGTACTTC
TRBV7-9,TRBJ2-3,NA,NA,CASSLGGGAGDADTQYF,TGTGCCAGCAGCTTAGGTGGAGGGGCAGGGGACGCAGATACGCAGTATTTT
TRBV6-6,TRBJ2-1,NA,NA,CASSYRRGLDYNEQFF,TGTGCCAGCAGTTACCGTCGGGGCCTGGACTACAATGAGCAGTTCTTC
TRBV9,TRBJ2-7,NA,NA,CASSVAGQPGPYEQYF,TGTGCCAGCAGCGTAGCTGGCCAGCCGGGACCGTACGAGCAGTACTTC
TRBV9,TRBJ1-2,TRBD1,once,CASSVEWDSLYGYTF,TGTGCCAGCAGCGTAGAATGGGACAGCCTCTATGGCTACACCTTC
TRBV11-2,TRBJ2-7,NA,NA,CASSRDSAYEQYF,TGTGCCAGCAGCAGGGACTCCGCCTACGAGCAGTACTTC
TRBV18,TRBJ2-7,NA,NA,CASSLTFGAYEQYF,TGTGCCAGCTCACTCACCTTTGGGGCCTACGAGCAGTACTTC
TRBV10-3,TRBJ2-3,TRBD2,NA,CAISESREGPDTQYF,TGTGCCATCAGTGAGTCCAGGGAGGGGCCAGATACGCAGTATTTT
TRBV7-9,TRBJ2-3,TRBD1,NA,CASRDRGTDTQYF,TGTGCCAGCAGAGACAGGGGCACAGATACGCAGTATTTT
TRBV7-7,TRBJ2-2,TRBD2,NA,CASSSSGGATGELFF,TGTGCTAGCAGCTCTAGCGGGGGGGCGACCGGGGAGCTGTTTTTT
TRBV2,TRBJ2-5,NA,NA,CAGGGRGETQYF,TGTGCGGGGGGCGGAAGAGGAGAGACCCAGTACTTC
TRBV6-6,TRBJ2-5,TRBD2,NA,CASSSTSAEETQYF,TGTGCCAGCAGTTCGACTAGCGCAGAAGAGACCCAGTACTTC
TRBV6-1,TRBJ2-5,NA,once,CASSEYRGWLETQYF,TGTGCCAGCAGTGAATATCGGGGTTGGTTGGAGACCCAGTACTTC
TRBV5-6,TRBJ1-4,TRBD1,NA,CASSLQGGTNEKLFF,TGTGCCAGCAGCTTGCAGGGGGGAACTAATGAAAAACTGTTTTTT
TRBV5-1,TRBJ2-1,NA,once,CASSGMPEDTTGYNEQFF,TGCGCCAGCAGCGGAATGCCAGAAGATACAACAGGCTACAATGAGCAGTTCTTC
TRBV5-1,TRBJ1-1,TRBD1,once,CASSMTGGGGTEAFF,TGCGCCAGCAGCATGACAGGGGGCGGAGGGACTGAAGCTTTCTTT
TRBV4-2,TRBJ2-7,TRBD2,NA,CASSRKPGTSGGTYEQYF,TGTGCCAGCAGCCGGAAACCGGGAACTAGCGGGGGAACCTACGAGCAGTACTTC
TRBV6-5,TRBJ1-1,NA,NA,CASSLQGKGRAFF,TGTGCCAGCAGCCTACAGGGAAAGGGTCGAGCTTTCTTT
TRBV15,TRBJ2-7,TRBD2,NA,CATSSREALRPYEQYF,TGTGCCACCAGCAGCCGGGAGGCCCTAAGACCTTACGAGCAGTACTTC
TRBV18,TRBJ2-7,TRBD2,NA,CASSSSGGYNEQYF,TGTGCCAGCTCAAGTAGCGGGGGGTACAACGAGCAGTACTTC
TRBV25-1,TRBJ1-2,NA,NA,CASSQPGLNDGYTF,TGTGCCAGCAGTCAGCCGGGACTCAACGATGGCTACACCTTC
TRBV15,TRBJ2-7,NA,NA,CATSRDKLAYEQYF,TGTGCCACCAGCAGAGATAAACTAGCTTACGAGCAGTACTTC
TRBV15,TRBJ2-1,NA,NA,CATSSERNNEQFF,TGTGCCACCAGCAGTGAAAGGAACAATGAGCAGTTCTTC
TRBV5-1,TRBJ2-2,NA,NA,CASSLDPLTGELFF,TGCGCCAGCAGCTTGGACCCCTTAACCGGGGAGCTGTTTTTT
TRBV7-9,TRBJ2-7,NA,NA,CASSLGEYEQYF,TGTGCCAGCAGCTTAGGAGAATACGAGCAGTACTTC
TRBV10-3,TRBJ1-2,NA,NA,CAISVQKNYGYTF,TGTGCCATCAGTGTACAGAAAAACTATGGCTACACCTTC
TRBV7-9,TRBJ1-2,NA,NA,CASSPTVGYTF,TGTGCCAGCAGCCCCACGGTGGGCTACACCTTC
TRBV30,TRBJ2-5,NA,NA,CAWSRQVRETQYF,TGTGCCTGGAGCCGACAGGTTCGAGAGACCCAGTACTTC
TRBV7-9,TRBJ2-1,NA,NA,CASSLDWGNEQFF,TGTGCCAGCAGCTTAGACTGGGGCAATGAGCAGTTCTTC
TRBV25-1,TRBJ2-4,NA,NA,CASNFSLPLAKNIQYF,TGTGCCAGCAATTTTTCCCTACCACTAGCCAAAAACATTCAGTACTTC
TRBV18,TRBJ1-2,TRBD1,NA,CASSPGQGATYGYTF,TGTGCCAGCTCACCAGGACAGGGGGCGACCTATGGCTACACCTTC
TRBV5-1,TRBJ2-5,NA,NA,CASTQRMQETQYF,TGCGCCAGCACCCAGCGGATGCAAGAGACCCAGTACTTC
TRBV19,TRBJ2-7,NA,hyperexpanded,CASSWGLASSYEQYF,TGTGCCAGTAGTTGGGGGCTAGCAAGCTCCTACGAGCAGTACTTC
TRBV5-1,TRBJ2-5,TRBD1,once,CASKRTGGRETQYF,TGCGCCAGCAAAAGGACAGGGGGCCGAGAGACCCAGTACTTC